The TCR beta chain described here comes from a study of blood T cells in healthy people across ages. Study context: About one barcoded TCR beta cDNA was captured per two T cells.

With regard to this clonotype: Its antigen is currently unknown.

A second roughly 6 to 12 cycle PCR used barcoded and J-beta primers. TCRdb ran MiXCR on the 5' RACE reads and lists one entry per CDR3 protein. The table includes 790,000 or so distinct CDR3 sequences, about 56% detected once. Germline V gene lookup returns CDR1 SNHLY and CDR2 FYNNEI. The CDR3 is 15 residues long. The V gene end was trimmed by 2 bases and the J gene end by 6 bases; junction bases not matched to a gene: 9. Study-wide points: Unsorted PBMCs prevented conclusive naive versus antigen-experienced comparison. Older age coincided with a roughly linear decline in TCR beta diversity per million T cells. Any changes in expanded clonotypes were possibly confounded, as donor CMV status remained unknown.

This clonotype was obtained from a man in his forties or fifties in good health. The chain couples TRBV2 to TRBJ2-7; 8 nucleotides match TRBD2. The material sequenced was blood. CDR3: CASSETAGATGEQYF. CDR3 nucleotide sequence: TGTGCCAGCAGTGAAACAGCGGGAGCGACGGGCGAGCAGTACTTC.